Given below is one TCR beta chain in context. Its antigen remains unidentified. No clone much larger than this one lies a single base away; base qualities are absent. Each collaborating institution followed its own protocols to collect whole blood in K2EDTA tubes. For TCRbeta analysis, collaborators shipped samples as frozen whole blood, isolated PBMCs, or DNA extracted from either of those sample types. Taken from the germline V gene, the CDR1 and CDR2 loops are MGHRA and YSYEKL. There are 17 amino acids in the CDR3, from cysteine to phenylalanine inclusive. Left in the record is the CDR3 DNA by itself, 51 bases read in frame from the first base. Deletion took 2 bases off V and 5 bases off J, with a span of 18 bases between the germline ends. This sample is drawn from a study of blood T cell repertoires in COVID-19 (TCRdb year 2020). In terms of the full investigation: Samples from collaborators originated in the United States, Italy and Spain and spanned both the acute and convalescent phases of COVID-19. Samples came from the ongoing ImmuneRACE study (first 160 participants) plus 1,254 subjects from 6 global collaborators. The repertoires were released in a freely available public database intended as a resource for research on the immune response to SARS-CoV-2. The dataset comprised deeply sampled blood TCRbeta repertoires from subjects exposed to, actively infected with, or recovered from COVID-19. The material from the prospective study consisted of cDNA or gDNA derived from T cells, B-cell-depleted T cells, or PBMCs. Sample metadata almost always included a de-identified subject ID, COVID-19 status, age in years and sex. HLA class I and class II types, where available, came from metadata supplied by the sample provider rather than from assay-based typing.

Broad study findings and their caveats: Clinical and demographic metadata were provided uncurated, with the amount varying by source and participant.

The immunoSEQ Assay, a bias-controlled multiplex PCR, was used to amplify TCRbeta CDR3 regions from genomic DNA. The paper's data handling went like this. The number of nucleated cells in each sample was estimated from the amplification of reference gene primers within the assay. To quantify the absolute abundance of each unique TCRbeta CDR3 rearrangement, sequence reads were collapsed and filtered. For each sample, productive Simpson clonality was calculated as the square root of Simpson's diversity index across productive rearrangements. What TCRdb holds here is the immuneACCESS table cut down to in-frame rearrangements. Part of the clones is not present; checked against another copy, under half of the missing clones reflect an unresolved V gene, and the others are unexplained. D and trimming were read from the DNA, whereas the V and J calls and clone size are those reported in that table. This sample comprises approximately 46,000 clones, 89% of them detected only once. Roughly 15% of the sample is in the top ten clones.

The rearranged segments are TRBV4-1 and TRBJ2-2; a tentative D match to TRBD2 spans 6 bases. This receptor was obtained from a man in his sixties or seventies with active COVID-19. The source material was peripheral blood. The base sequence is TGCGCCAGCAGCCAACCCCTTCGCGGGGCGAGGACCGGGGAGCTGTTTTTT. This sequence encodes CASSQPLRGARTGELFF.